These 22 T cell receptor beta chains came from one sample sequenced in a study of T cell responses to AZD1222 COVID-19 vaccine. The repertoire was sequenced with immunoSEQ multiplex PCR; TCRdb's copy has only in-frame clones and lacks some. The sample records 200,000 or so clones, around 93% being singletons. The specimen comprised peripheral blood, sampled 28 days after the second AZD1222 dose. All receptors derive from an adult who received the AZD1222 COVID-19 vaccine.

V and J are TRBV15 and TRBJ2-7, with TRBD2 matching over 7 bases. The CDR3 runs to 16 residues. The V segment lost 5 bases and the J segment 0 bases; nucleotides outside the gene matches: 10. The germline V gene has CDR1 LNHNV and CDR2 YYDKDF (reference sequence). The CDR3 loop reads CATSGGVGGNSYEQYF. In DNA, the CDR3 is TGTGCCACCAGCGGTGGCGTGGGGGGGAACTCCTACGAGCAGTACTTC.

The chain employs TRBV12-5 and TRBJ2-2, with 15 bases matching TRBD2. V dropped 3 bases and J dropped 3; count of bases not matched to a gene: 5. The CDR3 is 18 residues long. CDR1 is LGHNT, CDR2 FRNRAP, per germline. CDR3 sequence: CASGLGLAGGIYTGELFF. CDR3 nucleotide sequence: TGTGCTAGTGGTTTAGGACTAGCGGGGGGGATTTACACCGGGGAGCTGTTTTTT.

The chain joins TRBV7-2 to TRBJ1-2; 8 positions match TRBD1. Germline loops: CDR1 SGHTA, CDR2 FQGNSA. The CDR3 has 14 amino acids. The ends lost 4 bases at V and 3 bases at J; junction bases unmatched: 4. The CDR3 DNA reads as TGTGCCAGCAGCTGGAGACAGGGGTACTATGGCTACACCTTC. Translated: CASSWRQGYYGYTF. Combining the CDR3 with reference TRBV7-2 and TRBJ1-2 gives the whole variable domain GAGVSQSPSNKVTEKGKDVELRCDPISGHTALYWYRQSLGQGLEFLIYFQGNSAPDKSGLPSDRFSAERTGGSVSTLTIQRTQQEDSAVYLCASSWRQGYYGYTFGSGTRLTVV.

This clone showed up just a few times. The gene calls are TRBV15 and TRBJ1-2; D unclear. This CDR3 has 11 amino acids. Germline loops: CDR1 LNHNV, CDR2 YYDKDF (reference sequence). V was cut by 0 bases and J by 9 bases, with 5 bases left in between. CDR3 nucleotide sequence: TGTGCCACCAGCAGAGATTTAAGCTACACCTTC. Translating gives CATSRDLSYTF.

The chain links TRBV10-3 to TRBJ2-3; tentatively, D is TRBD1 or TRBD2 (6 bases each). CDR3 length: 14 residues. V lost 7 bases and J lost 6, with 17 bases in between. Germline V gene data show CDR1 as ENHRY and CDR2 as SYGVKD. Here the CDR3 reads CAIKGGTGVDTQYF. CDR3 sequence (DNA): TGTGCCATCAAAGGGGGGACTGGGGTCGATACGCAGTATTTT.

The rearrangement joins TRBV5-1 to TRBJ1-4; D unclear. V gave up 1 base and J gave up 7 bases, with 14 bases separating them. This CDR3 region has 15 residues. Looked up from germline, CDR1 is SGHRS and CDR2 is YFSETQ. CDR3 DNA sequence: TGCGCCAGCAGCTTGACGGGCCTCGGGAGTGAAAAACTGTTTTTT. As protein: CASSLTGLGSEKLFF. The full variable domain, rest sourced from reference TRBV5-1 and TRBJ1-4, is KAGVTQTPRYLIKTRGQQVTLSCSPISGHRSVSWYQQTPGQGLQFLFEYFSETQRNKGNFPGRFSGRQFSNSRSEMNVSTLELGDSALYLCASSLTGLGSEKLFFGSGTQLSVL.

The chain carries TRBV10-3 and TRBJ1-1; D unclear. Per germline, CDR1 ENHRY and CDR2 SYGVKD. Deletions cut 2 bases from V and 7 bases from J, with 8 bases between. CDR3 length: 12 amino acids. CDR3 protein: CAISEAADEAFF. For the CDR3, the DNA is TGTGCCATCAGTGAGGCGGCAGATGAAGCTTTCTTT.

The CDR3 here is CASSQDPSRGSEKLFF. CDR3 sequence (DNA): TGCGCCAGCAGCCAAGATCCCTCCAGGGGCAGTGAAAAACTGTTTTTT. The chain has TRBV4-1 and TRBJ1-4; D may be TRBD1 (6 bases). The V end lost 0 bases, the J end lost 7 bases, and 15 bases lay between the germline ends. Germline V gene lookup returns CDR1 MGHRA and CDR2 YSYEKL. The CDR3 is 16 residues long.

The V and J genes are TRBV18 and TRBJ1-2, with 9 bases aligning to TRBD1. Germline assignment: CDR1 KGHSH and CDR2 LQKENI. Unmatched junction bases numbered 9, after V lost 3 bases and J lost 4 bases. The CDR3 is 16 residues long. The CDR3 coding sequence is TGTGCCAGCTCACCTCCCACAGGGGGCGAAACCTATGGCTACACCTTC. It codes for CASSPPTGGETYGYTF.

The chain couples TRBV5-1 to TRBJ2-2; D is perhaps TRBD1 (6 bases). Germline values: CDR1 SGHRS, CDR2 YFSETQ. The CDR3 covers 13 residues. V shed 7 bases and J shed 1 base, with 8 bases lying between them. CDR3 protein: CASGQLNTGELFF. The DNA for the CDR3 is TGCGCCAGCGGACAGCTGAACACCGGGGAGCTGTTTTTT.

This sequence joins TRBV6-5 and TRBJ2-1; D gene unclear. Germline V gene lookup returns CDR1 MNHEY and CDR2 SVGAGI. The CDR3 length is 12 residues. V lost 5 bases to trimming and J lost 5 bases, with 7 bases between them. The CDR3 protein is CASSPTHNEQFF. CDR3 bases: TGTGCCAGCAGTCCCACGCACAATGAGCAGTTCTTC.

V usage is TRBV5-1 and J usage is TRBJ2-1; TRBD2 aligns across 8 bases. This CDR3 is built from 15 residues. The germline V gene encodes CDR1 SGHRS and CDR2 YFSETQ. V lost 3 bases and J lost 2; bases outside the gene matches: 4. This CDR3 is CASSYGLATYNEQFF. As DNA, the CDR3 is TGCGCCAGCAGCTACGGACTAGCAACCTACAATGAGCAGTTCTTC. Full variable domain (remainder filled in from reference TRBV5-1 and TRBJ2-1): KAGVTQTPRYLIKTRGQQVTLSCSPISGHRSVSWYQQTPGQGLQFLFEYFSETQRNKGNFPGRFSGRQFSNSRSEMNVSTLELGDSALYLCASSYGLATYNEQFFGPGTRLTVL.

J is TRBJ1-2 and V is TRBV10-3, with D perhaps matching TRBD1 (5 bases). Germline CDR1 and CDR2: ENHRY and SYGVKD. Trimming stripped 2 bases from V and 3 bases from J, with 10 bases between. This CDR3 comprises 14 residues. CDR3 DNA: TGTGCCATCAGTGAGAAGGGGAACCACTATGGCTACACCTTC. Translating gives CAISEKGNHYGYTF.

This chain uses TRBV7-3 with TRBJ1-1; no clear D. V was shortened by 7 bases and J by 1 base, with 13 bases between the two germline ends. CDR1 is SGHTA, CDR2 FQGTGA, per germline. CDR3 length: 14 amino acids. In DNA, the CDR3 is TGTGCCAGCACCGACCATCCGGGGAACACTGAAGCTTTCTTT. This translates into CASTDHPGNTEAFF. The full variable domain, completed using reference TRBV7-3 and TRBJ1-1, is GAGVSQTPSNKVTEKGKYVELRCDPISGHTALYWYRQSLGQGPEFLIYFQGTGAADDSGLPNDRFFAVRPEGSVSTLKIQRTERGDSAVYLCASTDHPGNTEAFFGQGTRLTVV.

The chain combines TRBV6-4 with TRBJ1-4; D remains ambiguous. The CDR3 spans 12 residues. CDR1 is MRHNA, CDR2 SNTAGT, per germline. The V and J ends lost 7 bases and 2 bases respectively, with 5 bases between them. The CDR3 DNA reads TGTGCCAGCATGGGGACTAATGAAAAACTGTTTTTT. The encoded protein is CASMGTNEKLFF.

The V call is TRBV20-1, the J call TRBJ1-4, with 7 bases matching TRBD1. Germline-derived CDR1 and CDR2 are DFQATT and SNEGSKA (reference sequence). With V trimmed by 3 bases and J by 8 bases, 0 bases remained unmatched. CDR3 length equals 11 residues. The CDR3 DNA follows: TGCAGTGCTAGGGGACAGGAAAAACTGTTTTTT. As protein: CSARGQEKLFF.

CDR3 amino acids: CASSQGRIQYF. CDR3 nucleotides: TGTGCCAGCAGTCAGGGGCGCATTCAGTACTTC. The chain combines TRBV28 with TRBJ2-4; tentatively, D is TRBD1 (6 bases). Germline assignment: CDR1 MDHEN and CDR2 SYDVKM. The CDR3 has 11 residues. Trimming stripped 5 bases from V and 9 bases from J, with 8 bases between.

The CDR3 sequence is CASSPSLGADGYTF. The CDR3 region has the DNA TGCGCCAGCAGCCCGTCCTTGGGGGCCGATGGCTACACCTTC. The chain has TRBV5-1 and TRBJ1-2, with TRBD1 as a possible D gene (6 bases). The CDR3 contains 14 residues. Trimming pared 4 bases from V and 6 bases from J, leaving 16 bases between. Germline V gene lookup returns CDR1 SGHRS and CDR2 YFSETQ.

The CDR3 sequence: CASSGTGFGYTF. For the CDR3, the DNA is TGCGCCAGCAGCGGTACAGGGTTCGGCTACACCTTC. The chain links TRBV5-1 to TRBJ1-2, with D maybe TRBD1 (6 bases). Germline V gives CDR1 SGHRS, CDR2 YFSETQ. With 4 bases removed from V and 8 bases from J, the gap between germline ends came to 12 bases. This CDR3 comprises 12 residues.

This clone was seen once. The chain links TRBV19 to TRBJ1-6, with 9 bases identical to TRBD1. Germline lookup yields CDR1 LNHDA and CDR2 SQIVND (reference sequence). This CDR3 spans 15 amino acids. J gave up 9 bases and V 4 bases, and 7 bases lay outside the gene matches. This chain's CDR3 is CASSTYGQGSSPLHF. DNA of the CDR3: TGTGCCAGTAGTACCTACGGACAGGGGTCTTCACCCCTCCACTTT. Complete variable domain (other parts from reference TRBV19 and TRBJ1-6): DGGITQSPKYLFRKEGQNVTLSCEQNLNHDAMYWYRQDPGQGLRLIYYSQIVNDFQKGDIAEGYSVSREKKESFPLTVTSAQKNPTAFYLCASSTYGQGSSPLHFGNGTRLTVT.

The DNA for the CDR3 is TGTGCCAGTAGTATGGGCTTCCTAGGCACTGAAGCTTTCTTT. Its protein product is CASSMGFLGTEAFF. The V and J genes are TRBV19 and TRBJ1-1; D not certain. The V end was cut by 3 bases, the J end by 4 bases, with 12 bases between. This CDR3 comprises 14 residues. The germline CDR1 and CDR2 sequences are LNHDA and SQIVND (reference sequence).

The chain links TRBV5-1 to TRBJ2-2; 7 bases align to TRBD1. The junction had 3 bases not matched to a gene; V was cut back by 2 bases and J by 2 bases. CDR1 and CDR2 (germline): SGHRS, YFSETQ. The CDR3 spans 15 residues. The CDR3 bases are TGCGCCAGCAGCTTACAGGGGAGCAACACCGGGGAGCTGTTTTTT. This codes for CASSLQGSNTGELFF.